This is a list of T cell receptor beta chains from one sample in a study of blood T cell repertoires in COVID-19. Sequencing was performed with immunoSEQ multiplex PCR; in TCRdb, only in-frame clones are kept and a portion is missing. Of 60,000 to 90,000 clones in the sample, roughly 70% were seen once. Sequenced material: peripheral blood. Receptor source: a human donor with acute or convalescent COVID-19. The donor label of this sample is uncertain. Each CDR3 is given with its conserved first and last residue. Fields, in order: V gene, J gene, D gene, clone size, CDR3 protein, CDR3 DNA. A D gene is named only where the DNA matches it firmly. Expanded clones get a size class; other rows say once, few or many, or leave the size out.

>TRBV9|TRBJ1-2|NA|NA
CASSVGTTLWEGYTF
TGTGCCAGCAGCGTAGGCACGACCTTATGGGAGGGCTACACCTTC
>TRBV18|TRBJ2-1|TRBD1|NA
CASSPRTGQNNEQFF
TGTGCCAGCTCCCCCCGGACAGGACAAAACAATGAGCAGTTCTTC
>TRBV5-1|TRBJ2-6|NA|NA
CASGRDSIFSGANVLTF
TGCGCCAGCGGACGAGACAGTATTTTCTCTGGGGCCAACGTCCTGACTTTC
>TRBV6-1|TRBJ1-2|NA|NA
CASTPSGQGFYGYTF
TGTGCCAGCACCCCCTCGGGCCAGGGGTTCTATGGCTACACCTTC
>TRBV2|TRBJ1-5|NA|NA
CASSRTQGLGSNQPQHF
TGTGCCAGCAGCAGAACTCAGGGGTTGGGGAGCAATCAGCCCCAGCATTTT
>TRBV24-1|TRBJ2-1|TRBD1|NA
CATSDQTGGSYNEQFF
TGTGCCACCAGTGATCAAACAGGGGGCTCCTACAATGAGCAGTTCTTC
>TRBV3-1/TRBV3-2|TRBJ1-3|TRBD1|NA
CASSDRAFRNTIYF
TGTGCCAGCAGCGACAGGGCCTTTAGAAACACCATATATTTT
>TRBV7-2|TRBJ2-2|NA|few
CASSHDTPGELFF
TGTGCCAGCAGTCACGACACTCCCGGGGAGCTGTTTTTT
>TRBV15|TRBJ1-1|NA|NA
CATSRDRGAGVNTEAFF
TGTGCCACCAGCAGAGATCGGGGGGCGGGAGTGAACACTGAAGCTTTCTTT
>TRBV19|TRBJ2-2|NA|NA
CASNRGVTGELFF
TGTGCCAGTAATCGGGGAGTCACCGGAGAGCTGTTTTTT
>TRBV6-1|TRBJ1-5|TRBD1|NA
CASSETPHTGGRNQPQHF
TGTGCCAGCAGCGAAACTCCTCACACAGGGGGACGCAATCAGCCCCAGCATTTT
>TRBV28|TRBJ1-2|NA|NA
CASSANQGGLGYTF
TGTGCCAGCAGTGCTAACCAGGGAGGTCTTGGCTACACCTTC
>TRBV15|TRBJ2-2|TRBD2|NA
CATSRDSTSGRAGELFF
TGTGCCACCAGCAGAGATTCCACTAGCGGGAGGGCAGGGGAGCTGTTTTTT
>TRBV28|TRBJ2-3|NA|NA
CASSSVAGPGVDTQYF
TGTGCCAGCAGTTCCGTGGCGGGACCGGGCGTAGATACGCAGTATTTT
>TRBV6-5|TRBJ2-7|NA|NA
CASPKQQVSSYEQYF
TGTGCCAGCCCTAAGCAACAGGTGAGCTCCTACGAGCAGTACTTC
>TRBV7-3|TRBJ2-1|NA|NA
CASTPDPGKGEQFF
TGTGCCAGCACCCCTGATCCAGGGAAAGGAGAGCAGTTCTTC
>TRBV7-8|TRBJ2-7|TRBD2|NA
CASSRGSPGEQYF
TGTGCCAGCAGTCGCGGGAGCCCGGGCGAGCAGTACTTC
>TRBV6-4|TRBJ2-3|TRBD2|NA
CASSERTSGGRDTQYF
TGTGCCAGCAGTGAAAGGACTAGCGGGGGCCGGGATACGCAGTATTTT
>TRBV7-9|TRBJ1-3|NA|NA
CASSLSPRGAIYF
TGTGCCAGCAGCTTGAGCCCCCGCGGGGCCATATATTTT
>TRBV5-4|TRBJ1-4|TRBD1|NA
CASSSWDSLNEKLFF
TGTGCCAGCAGTTCGTGGGACAGCCTTAATGAAAAACTGTTTTTT
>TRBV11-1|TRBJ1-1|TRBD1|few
CASSLVSGTGNTEAFF
TGTGCCAGCAGCTTAGTATCCGGGACAGGAAACACTGAAGCTTTCTTT
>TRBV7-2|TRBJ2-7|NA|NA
CASSLGHSSYEQYF
TGTGCCAGCAGCTTAGGACACAGCTCCTACGAGCAGTACTTC
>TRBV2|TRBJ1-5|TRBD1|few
CATTGARGNQPQHF
TGTGCCACCACAGGGGCGCGCGGCAATCAGCCCCAGCATTTT
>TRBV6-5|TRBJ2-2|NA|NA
CASISRGGVGELFF
TGTGCCAGCATCTCCAGGGGAGGGGTCGGGGAGCTGTTTTTT
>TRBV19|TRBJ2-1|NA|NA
CASSIDREQFF
TGTGCCAGTAGTATCGACAGGGAGCAGTTCTTC
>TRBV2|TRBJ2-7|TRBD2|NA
CASRKVAGVSYEQYF
TGTGCCAGCAGAAAGGTTGCGGGAGTTTCCTACGAGCAGTACTTC
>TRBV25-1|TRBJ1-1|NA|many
CASKGQGADTEAFF
TGTGCCAGCAAAGGGCAGGGTGCGGATACTGAAGCTTTCTTT
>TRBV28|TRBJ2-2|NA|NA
CASSSLGVTGELFF
TGTGCCAGCAGTTCCCTCGGGGTTACCGGGGAGCTGTTTTTT
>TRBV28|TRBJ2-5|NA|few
CASSLNTGPQTQYF
TGTGCCAGCAGTCTCAACACAGGGCCCCAGACCCAGTACTTC
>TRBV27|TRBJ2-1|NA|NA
CASSRKSSRSYNEQFF
TGTGCCAGCAGTAGAAAGTCTAGCCGGTCCTACAATGAGCAGTTCTTC